The 6 T cell receptor beta chains given below trace back to one sample, sequenced in a study of T cells in Graves' hyperthyroidism and ophthalmopathy (dated by TCRdb to the late 2010s). The library came from multiplex PCR. Instrument on record: Illumina HiSeq 2000. TCR beta CDR3 regions were amplified from RNA transcripts. The TCR CDR3 was subjected to a first round of RT-PCR using the HTBI primer set and the Qiagen OneStep RT-PCR kit. Through fastp at Q25 and MiXCR, TCRdb rebuilt clones from the public reads, retaining in-frame beta chains. Here each entry gathers all rows of one CDR3 protein and keeps the most common genes and DNA. The sample table lists about 250,000 distinct CDR3 sequences, 20% to 25% of them with a count of one. The ten largest account for around two thirds of the sample. Source material: blood. Receptors were obtained from a man between 25 and 39 years old with Graves' ophthalmopathy.

This clonotype was observed a handful of times. The chain couples TRBV15 to TRBJ2-1, with D possibly TRBD1 on 5 matching bases. V was trimmed by 1 base and J by 10 bases, leaving 14 bases between them. CDR3 length: 14 residues. From germline, CDR1 is LNHNV and CDR2 YYDKDF (reference sequence). This CDR3 is CATSRGRGQGEQFF. The CDR3 DNA follows: TGTGCCACCAGCAGAGGACGTGGCCAGGGAGAGCAGTTCTTC.

The rearrangement uses TRBV24-1 and TRBJ1-4; D gene unclear. This CDR3 region has 16 residues. V was cut by 3 bases and J by 5 bases, with 15 bases left in between. Looked up from germline, CDR1 is KGHDR and CDR2 is SFDVKD. DNA for the CDR3: TGTGCCACCAGTGATCCTCGATTAGGGCCGAATGAAAAACTGTTTTTT. This translates into CATSDPRLGPNEKLFF.

This clonotype was recorded a few times. This chain connects TRBV2 to TRBJ2-2; TRBD1 matches at 7 bases. Trimming took 6 bases from V and 0 from J; bases not matched to a gene: 4. Germline V CDR1 and CDR2: SNHLY, FYNNEI. This CDR3 region has 15 residues. CDR3 DNA sequence: TGTGCCAGCAGAAGACAGGGTACGAACACCGGGGAGCTGTTTTTT. Encoded protein: CASRRQGTNTGELFF. Drawing the rest from reference TRBV2 and TRBJ2-2, the complete variable domain is EPEVTQTPSHQVTQMGQEVILRCVPISNHLYFYWYRQILGQKVEFLVSFYNNEISEKSEIFDDQFSVERPDGSNFTLKIRSTKLEDSAMYFCASRRQGTNTGELFFGEGSRLTVL.

The chain employs TRBV29-1 and TRBJ2-7, with D unclear. The CDR3 length is 11 residues. Germline V gene data show CDR1 as SQVTM and CDR2 as ANQGSEA. Trimming removed 6 bases from V and 3 bases from J, with 9 bases in between. CDR3: CSVATGYEQYF. As DNA, the CDR3 is TGCAGCGTAGCAACGGGCTACGAGCAGTACTTC.

This clonotype was picked up many times. This rearrangement joins TRBV12-3 or TRBV12-4 to TRBJ1-2; perhaps TRBD1 as D (6 bases). Trimming removed 7 bases from V and 4 bases from J, with 16 bases in between. The CDR3 extends over 14 amino acids. DNA for the CDR3: TGTGCCAGCACCTGGGGGCAGAGCTTCTATGGCTACACCTTC. This gives the protein CASTWGQSFYGYTF.

This clonotype has more than one count but fewer than ten. The chain has TRBV7-4 and TRBJ1-3; unclear D gene. Germline CDR1 and CDR2: SGHVT and SQSDAQ. The germline V and J ends were trimmed by 7 bases and 0 bases, with 13 bases remaining between them. The CDR3 has 15 amino acids. CDR3 sequence: CASKSPGSSGNTIYF. CDR3 DNA: TGTGCCAGCAAGTCACCGGGGAGCTCTGGAAACACCATATATTTT.